The 7 T cell receptor beta chains in this list originate from one sample, sequenced in a study of siplizumab effects on memory and regulatory T cells. Data came from immunoSEQ multiplex PCR; TCRdb stores just in-frame clones and leaves some out. This sample has some 87,000 clones, with more than 80% found just once. Specimen: CD4+ T cells sorted from blood. These receptors came from a human donor in good health.

In its sample, this clone was seen a few times. The rearrangement links TRBV18 to TRBJ2-2; the D is unclear. Germline V gives CDR1 KGHSH, CDR2 LQKENI. The CDR3 totals 13 residues. V lost 4 bases and J lost 5, with 8 bases in between. The CDR3 DNA reads TGTGCCAGCTCACTTGGACGGACCGGGGAGCTGTTTTTT. Amino acid sequence: CASSLGRTGELFF.

This clone was seen only once. Written as DNA, the CDR3 is TGTGCCAGCAGCTCCACAGGGGCGGGCGACACTGAAGCTTTCTTT. As protein: CASSSTGAGDTEAFF. The chain uses TRBV4-2 and TRBJ1-1, with 7 bases lining up with TRBD1. CDR3 length: 15 amino acids. The V segment lost 5 bases and the J segment 3 bases; nucleotides outside the gene matches: 9. Germline assignment: CDR1 LGHNA and CDR2 YNFKEQ.

The CDR3 reads CASRGTGAIEQYF. The CDR3 nucleotides are TGTGCCAGCAGGGGGACAGGGGCCATCGAGCAGTACTTC. This chain links TRBV25-1 with TRBJ2-7; 10 bases map to TRBD1. Per the germline V gene, CDR1 is MGHDK and CDR2 is SYGVNS. Losses at the gene ends were 6 bases for V and 6 bases for J; bases not matched to a gene: 5. The CDR3 runs to 13 residues.

The rearrangement uses TRBV7-2 and TRBJ1-1; possibly TRBD1 for D (6 bases). Trimming removed 6 bases from V and 0 bases from J, with 11 bases in between. The CDR3 contains 14 residues. In germline, CDR1 is SGHTA, CDR2 FQGNSA. The CDR3 coding sequence is TGTGCCAGCAGGACGCAGGGGATGAACACTGAAGCTTTCTTT. This sequence encodes CASRTQGMNTEAFF. Filled out from reference TRBV7-2 and TRBJ1-1, the complete variable domain reads GAGVSQSPSNKVTEKGKDVELRCDPISGHTALYWYRQSLGQGLEFLIYFQGNSAPDKSGLPSDRFSAERTGGSVSTLTIQRTQQEDSAVYLCASRTQGMNTEAFFGQGTRLTVV.

The chain has TRBV30 and TRBJ2-5, with D perhaps matching TRBD2 (5 bases). This CDR3 comprises 13 residues. Germline assignment: CDR1 GTSNPN and CDR2 SVGIG (reference sequence). Trimming shortened V by 5 bases and J by 5 bases, and 15 bases separated the two germline ends. CDR3 residues: CAWSKDRGETQYF. In nucleotides, the CDR3 is TGTGCCTGGTCTAAAGATCGAGGGGAGACCCAGTACTTC.

The genes are TRBV20-1 and TRBJ2-1; no definite D call. Trimming stripped 3 bases from V and 9 bases from J, with 6 bases between. Germline V lookup: CDR1 DFQATT, CDR2 SNEGSKA (reference sequence). The CDR3 has 10 amino acids. Here the CDR3 reads CSARSGEQFF. The CDR3 DNA reads as TGCAGTGCTAGGTCAGGTGAGCAGTTCTTC.

The genes are TRBV19 and TRBJ1-2; D ambiguous. Trimming left V 4 bases short and J 8 bases short, with 23 bases between. The CDR3 is 16 residues long. Germline assignment: CDR1 LNHDA and CDR2 SQIVND (reference sequence). CDR3 DNA: TGTGCCAGTAGTACCATCCGACGATCAAAGACTGGCGGCTACACCTTC. Translating it yields CASSTIRRSKTGGYTF.